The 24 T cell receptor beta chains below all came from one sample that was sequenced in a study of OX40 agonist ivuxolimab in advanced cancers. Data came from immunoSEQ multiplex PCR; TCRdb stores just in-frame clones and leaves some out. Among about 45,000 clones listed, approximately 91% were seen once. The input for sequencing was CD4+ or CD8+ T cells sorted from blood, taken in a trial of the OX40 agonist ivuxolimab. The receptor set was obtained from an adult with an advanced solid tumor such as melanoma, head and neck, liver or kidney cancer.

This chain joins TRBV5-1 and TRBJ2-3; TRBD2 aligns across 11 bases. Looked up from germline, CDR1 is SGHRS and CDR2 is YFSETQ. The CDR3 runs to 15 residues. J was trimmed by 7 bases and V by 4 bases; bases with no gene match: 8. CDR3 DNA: TGCGCCAGCAGCCCCGGTAGCGGGGGGGCATATACGCAGTATTTT. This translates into CASSPGSGGAYTQYF.

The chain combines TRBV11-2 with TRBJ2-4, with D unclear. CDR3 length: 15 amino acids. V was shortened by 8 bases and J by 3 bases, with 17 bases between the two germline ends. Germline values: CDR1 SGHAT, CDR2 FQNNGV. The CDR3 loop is CASSGQRNFKNIQYF. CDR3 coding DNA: TGTGCCAGCTCGGGCCAGCGAAATTTCAAAAACATTCAGTACTTC. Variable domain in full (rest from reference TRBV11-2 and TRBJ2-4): EAGVAQSPRYKIIEKRQSVAFWCNPISGHATLYWYQQILGQGPKLLIQFQNNGVVDDSQLPKDRFSAERLKGVDSTLKIQPAKLEDSAVYLCASSGQRNFKNIQYFGAGTRLSVL.

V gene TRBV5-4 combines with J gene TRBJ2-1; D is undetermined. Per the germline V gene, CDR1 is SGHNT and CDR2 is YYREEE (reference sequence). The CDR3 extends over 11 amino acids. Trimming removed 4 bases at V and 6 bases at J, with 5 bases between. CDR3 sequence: CASSHTNEQFF. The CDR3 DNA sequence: TGTGCCAGCAGCCACACCAATGAGCAGTTCTTC.

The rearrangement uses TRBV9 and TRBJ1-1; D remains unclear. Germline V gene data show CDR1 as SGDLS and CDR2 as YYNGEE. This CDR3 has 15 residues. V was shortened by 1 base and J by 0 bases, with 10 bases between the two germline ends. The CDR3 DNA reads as TGTGCCAGCAGCGTACGATCCGGGATGAACACTGAAGCTTTCTTT. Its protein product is CASSVRSGMNTEAFF.

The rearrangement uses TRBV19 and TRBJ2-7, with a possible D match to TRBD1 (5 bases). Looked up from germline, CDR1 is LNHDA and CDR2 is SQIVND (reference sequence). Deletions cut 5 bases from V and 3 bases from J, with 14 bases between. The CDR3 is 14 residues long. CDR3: CASSPIGVNYEQYF. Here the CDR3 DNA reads TGTGCCAGTAGTCCCATAGGGGTGAACTACGAGCAGTACTTC.

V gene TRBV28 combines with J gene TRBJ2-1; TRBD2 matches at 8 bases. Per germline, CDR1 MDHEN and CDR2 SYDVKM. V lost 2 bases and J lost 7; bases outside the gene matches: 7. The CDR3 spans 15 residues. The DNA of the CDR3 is TGTGCCAGCAGTTTAGAAAGCGGGAGAAGTAATGAGCAGTTCTTC. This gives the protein CASSLESGRSNEQFF.

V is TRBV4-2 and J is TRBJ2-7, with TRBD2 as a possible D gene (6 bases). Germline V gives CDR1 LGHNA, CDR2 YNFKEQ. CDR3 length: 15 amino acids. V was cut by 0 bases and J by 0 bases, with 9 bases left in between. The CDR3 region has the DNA TGTGCCAGCAGCCAAGAGGGACTTCTCTCCTACGAGCAGTACTTC. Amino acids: CASSQEGLLSYEQYF.

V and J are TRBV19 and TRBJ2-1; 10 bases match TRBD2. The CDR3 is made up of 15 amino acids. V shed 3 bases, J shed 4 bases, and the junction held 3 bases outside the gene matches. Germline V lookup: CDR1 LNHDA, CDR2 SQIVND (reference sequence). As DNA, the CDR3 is TGTGCCAGTAGTATGGTAGCGGGGGGATACAATGAGCAGTTCTTC. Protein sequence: CASSMVAGGYNEQFF.

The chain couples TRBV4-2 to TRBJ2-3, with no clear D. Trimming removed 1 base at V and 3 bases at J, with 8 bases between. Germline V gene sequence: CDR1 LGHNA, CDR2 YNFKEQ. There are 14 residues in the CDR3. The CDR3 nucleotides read TGTGCCAGCAGCCAAGCCCTAGGAACAGATACGCAGTATTTT. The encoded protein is CASSQALGTDTQYF.

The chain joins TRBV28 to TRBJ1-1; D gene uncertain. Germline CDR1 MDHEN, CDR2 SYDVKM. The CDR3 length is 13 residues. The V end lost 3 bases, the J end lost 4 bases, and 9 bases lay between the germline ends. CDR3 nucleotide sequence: TGTGCCAGCAGTTTTTATGTCGGCACTGAAGCTTTCTTT. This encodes CASSFYVGTEAFF. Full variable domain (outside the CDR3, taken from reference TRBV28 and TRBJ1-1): DVKVTQSSRYLVKRTGEKVFLECVQDMDHENMFWYRQDPGLGLRLIYFSYDVKMKEKGDIPEGYSVSREKKERFSLILESASTNQTSMYLCASSFYVGTEAFFGQGTRLTVV.

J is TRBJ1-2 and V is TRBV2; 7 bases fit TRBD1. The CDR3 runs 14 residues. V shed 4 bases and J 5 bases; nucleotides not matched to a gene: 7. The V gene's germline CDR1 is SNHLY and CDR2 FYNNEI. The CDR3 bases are TGTGCCAGCAGTGGACCGGGGACAGAATATGGCTACACCTTC. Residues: CASSGPGTEYGYTF.

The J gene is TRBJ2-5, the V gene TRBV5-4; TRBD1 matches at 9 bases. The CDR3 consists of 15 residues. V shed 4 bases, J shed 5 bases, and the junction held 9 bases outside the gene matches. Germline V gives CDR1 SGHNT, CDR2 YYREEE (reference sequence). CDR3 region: CASSNGQGLGETQYF. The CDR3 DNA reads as TGTGCCAGCAGCAACGGACAGGGGCTGGGGGAGACCCAGTACTTC. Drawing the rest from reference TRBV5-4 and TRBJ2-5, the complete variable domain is ETGVTQSPTHLIKTRGQQVTLRCSSQSGHNTVSWYQQALGQGPQFIFQYYREEENGRGNFPPRFSGLQFPNYSSELNVNALELDDSALYLCASSNGQGLGETQYFGPGTRLLVL.

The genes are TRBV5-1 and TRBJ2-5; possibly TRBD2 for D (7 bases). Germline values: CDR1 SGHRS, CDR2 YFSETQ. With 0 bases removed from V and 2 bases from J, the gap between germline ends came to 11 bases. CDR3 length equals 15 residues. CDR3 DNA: TGCGCCAGCAGCTTGGAGGGGGGGAAACAAGAGACCCAGTACTTC. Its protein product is CASSLEGGKQETQYF.

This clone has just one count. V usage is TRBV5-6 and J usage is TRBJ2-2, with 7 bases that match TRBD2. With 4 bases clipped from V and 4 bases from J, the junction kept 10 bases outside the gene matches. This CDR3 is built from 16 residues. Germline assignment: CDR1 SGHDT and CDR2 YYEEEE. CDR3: CASSLRDYYITGELFF. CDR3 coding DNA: TGTGCCAGCAGCCTACGGGACTACTATATCACCGGGGAGCTGTTTTTT.

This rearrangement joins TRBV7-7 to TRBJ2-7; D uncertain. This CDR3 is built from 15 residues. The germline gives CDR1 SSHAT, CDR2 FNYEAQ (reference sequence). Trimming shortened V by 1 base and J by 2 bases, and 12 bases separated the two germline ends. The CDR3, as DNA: TGTGCCAGCAGCTTAGGCCCAGGTATTGCCTACGAGCAGTACTTC. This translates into CASSLGPGIAYEQYF.

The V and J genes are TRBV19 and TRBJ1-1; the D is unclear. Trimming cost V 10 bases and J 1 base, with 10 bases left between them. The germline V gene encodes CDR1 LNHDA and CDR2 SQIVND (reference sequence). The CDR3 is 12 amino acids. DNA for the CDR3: TGTGCCACCAGAGAGGGGAACACTGAAGCTTTCTTT. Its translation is CATREGNTEAFF.

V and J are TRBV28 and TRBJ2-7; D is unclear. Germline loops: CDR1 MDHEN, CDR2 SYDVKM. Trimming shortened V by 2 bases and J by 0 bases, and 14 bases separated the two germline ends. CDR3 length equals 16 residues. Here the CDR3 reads CASSLISGMSSYEQYF. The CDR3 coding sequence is TGTGCCAGCAGTTTAATCAGTGGGATGAGCTCCTACGAGCAGTACTTC.

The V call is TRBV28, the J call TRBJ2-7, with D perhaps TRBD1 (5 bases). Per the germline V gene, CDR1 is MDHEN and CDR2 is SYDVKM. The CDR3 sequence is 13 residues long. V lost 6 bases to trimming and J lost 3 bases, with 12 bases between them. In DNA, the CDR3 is TGTGCCAGCAGCTCGACAGAAAACTACGAGCAGTACTTC. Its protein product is CASSSTENYEQYF.

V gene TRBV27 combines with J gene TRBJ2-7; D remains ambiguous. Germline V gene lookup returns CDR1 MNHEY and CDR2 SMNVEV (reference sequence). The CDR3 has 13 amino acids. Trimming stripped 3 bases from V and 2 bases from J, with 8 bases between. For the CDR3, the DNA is TGTGCCAGCAGTTTCGGTCAAGCCTACGAGCAGTACTTC. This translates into CASSFGQAYEQYF.

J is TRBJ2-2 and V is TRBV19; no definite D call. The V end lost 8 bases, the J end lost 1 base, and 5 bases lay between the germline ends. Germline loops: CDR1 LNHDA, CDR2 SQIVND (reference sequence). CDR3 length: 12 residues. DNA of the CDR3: TGTGCCAGTCGTTTGAACACCGGGGAGCTGTTTTTT. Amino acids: CASRLNTGELFF.

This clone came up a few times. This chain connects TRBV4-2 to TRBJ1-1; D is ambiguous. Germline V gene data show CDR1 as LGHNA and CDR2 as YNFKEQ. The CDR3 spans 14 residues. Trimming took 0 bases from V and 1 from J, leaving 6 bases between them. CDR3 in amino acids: CASSQEMANTEAFF. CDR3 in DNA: TGTGCCAGCAGCCAAGAAATGGCGAACACTGAAGCTTTCTTT.

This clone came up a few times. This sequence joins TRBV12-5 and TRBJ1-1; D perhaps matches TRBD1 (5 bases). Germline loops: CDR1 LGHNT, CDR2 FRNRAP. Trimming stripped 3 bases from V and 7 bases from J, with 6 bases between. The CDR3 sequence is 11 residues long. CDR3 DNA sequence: TGTGCTAGTGGTTTAGACAGTGAAGCTTTCTTT. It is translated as CASGLDSEAFF.

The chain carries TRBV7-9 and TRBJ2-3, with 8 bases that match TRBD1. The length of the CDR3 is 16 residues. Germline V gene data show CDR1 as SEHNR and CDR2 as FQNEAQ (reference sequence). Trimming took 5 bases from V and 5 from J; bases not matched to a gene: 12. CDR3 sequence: CASSAPGQVNGDTQYF. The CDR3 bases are TGTGCCAGCAGCGCACCGGGACAGGTCAATGGAGATACGCAGTATTTT. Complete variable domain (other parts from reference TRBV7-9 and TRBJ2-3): DTGVSQNPRHKITKRGQNVTFRCDPISEHNRLYWYRQTLGQGPEFLTYFQNEAQLEKSRLLSDRFSAERPKGSFSTLEIQRTEQGDSAMYLCASSAPGQVNGDTQYFGPGTRLTVL.

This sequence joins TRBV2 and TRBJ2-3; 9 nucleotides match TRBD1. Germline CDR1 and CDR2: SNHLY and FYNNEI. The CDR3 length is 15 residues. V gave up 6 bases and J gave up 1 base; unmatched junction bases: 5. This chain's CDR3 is CASSVTGGGTDTQYF. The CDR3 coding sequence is TGTGCCAGCAGCGTGACAGGGGGGGGCACAGATACGCAGTATTTT.